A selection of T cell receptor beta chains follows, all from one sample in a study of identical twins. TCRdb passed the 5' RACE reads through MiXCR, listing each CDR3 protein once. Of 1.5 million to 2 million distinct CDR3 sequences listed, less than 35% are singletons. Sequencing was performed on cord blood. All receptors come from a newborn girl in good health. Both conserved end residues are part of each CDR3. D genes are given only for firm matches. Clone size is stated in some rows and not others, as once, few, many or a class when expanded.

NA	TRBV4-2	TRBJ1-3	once	CASSQDGTVFRPLGGTIYF	TGTGCCAGCAGCCAAGATGGGACGGTCTTCAGGCCTCTTGGGGGCACCATATATTTT
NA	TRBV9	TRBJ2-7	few	CASSVDGTFSYEQYF	TGTGCCAGCAGCGTAGACGGGACCTTCTCCTACGAGCAGTACTTC
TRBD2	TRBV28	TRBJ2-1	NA	CASTFSGRGSYNEQFF	TGTGCCAGCACCTTTTCTGGGAGGGGCTCCTACAATGAGCAGTTCTTC
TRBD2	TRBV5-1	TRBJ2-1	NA	CASSAEAGVSNEQFF	TGCGCCAGCAGCGCGGAGGCGGGAGTTTCAAATGAGCAGTTCTTC
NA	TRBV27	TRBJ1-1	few	CASRFHTEAFF	TGTGCCAGCAGGTTTCACACTGAAGCTTTCTTT
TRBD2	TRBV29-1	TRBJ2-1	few	CSVGSGTSGIYNEQFF	TGCAGCGTTGGTTCGGGGACTAGCGGGATCTACAATGAGCAGTTCTTC
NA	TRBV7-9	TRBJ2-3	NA	CASSPSVAPHSTDTQYF	TGTGCCAGCAGCCCCTCTGTGGCCCCGCATAGCACAGATACGCAGTATTTT
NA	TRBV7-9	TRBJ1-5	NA	CASSPAGSSNQPQHF	TGTGCCAGCAGCCCGGCAGGCTCGAGCAATCAGCCCCAGCATTTT
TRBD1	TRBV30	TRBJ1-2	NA	CAWSPLTGNGYTF	TGTGCCTGGAGTCCCCTGACAGGGAATGGCTACACCTTC
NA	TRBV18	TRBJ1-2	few	CASSPPLDGYGYTF	TGTGCCAGCTCACCGCCTCTGGACGGCTATGGCTACACCTTC
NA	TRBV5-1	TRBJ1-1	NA	CASSQWGGRETEAFF	TGCGCCAGCAGCCAATGGGGGGGGCGGGAGACTGAAGCTTTCTTT
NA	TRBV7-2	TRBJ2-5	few	CASTERGETQYF	TGTGCCAGCACCGAAAGGGGAGAGACCCAGTACTTC
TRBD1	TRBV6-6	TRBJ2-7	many	CASSRDRGKIYEQYF	TGTGCCAGCAGCAGGGACAGGGGGAAAATCTACGAGCAGTACTTC
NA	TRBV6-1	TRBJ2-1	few	CASRGDSAAGEQFF	TGTGCCAGCAGGGGGGACTCAGCTGCTGGTGAGCAGTTCTTC
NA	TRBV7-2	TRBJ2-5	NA	CAGSLGHGFRETQYF	TGTGCCGGCAGCTTAGGGCATGGATTCCGGGAGACCCAGTACTTC
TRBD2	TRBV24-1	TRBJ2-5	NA	CATSDIGGRYNEQYF	TGTGCCACCAGTGACATCGGCGGGAGATACAATGAGCAGTACTTC
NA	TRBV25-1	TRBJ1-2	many	CASSEGSGYTF	TGTGCCAGCAGTGAAGGGAGTGGCTACACCTTC
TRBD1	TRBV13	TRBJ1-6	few	CASSSTGGVSPLHF	TGTGCCAGCAGCTCGACAGGGGGCGTTTCACCCCTCCACTTT
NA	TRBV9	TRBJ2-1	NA	CASSVRPSSRGAGNEQFF	TGTGCCAGCAGCGTACGGCCGAGTAGCCGGGGGGCGGGCAATGAGCAGTTCTTC
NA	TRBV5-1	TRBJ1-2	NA	CASSLAERNGYTF	TGCGCCAGCAGCTTGGCCGAGAGGAACGGCTACACCTTC
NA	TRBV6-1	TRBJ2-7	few	CASREDGIHYEQYF	TGTGCCAGCAGGGAGGACGGAATTCATTACGAGCAGTACTTC
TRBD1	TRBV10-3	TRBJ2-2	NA	CAIKVTGASTGELFF	TGTGCCATCAAGGTGACAGGGGCAAGCACCGGGGAGCTGTTTTTT
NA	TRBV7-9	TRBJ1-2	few	CASSPVSGGYTF	TGTGCCAGCAGCCCGGTATCCGGGGGCTACACCTTC
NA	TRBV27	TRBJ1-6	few	CASSFQSSYNSPLHF	TGTGCCAGCAGTTTTCAGAGCTCCTATAATTCACCCCTCCACTTT